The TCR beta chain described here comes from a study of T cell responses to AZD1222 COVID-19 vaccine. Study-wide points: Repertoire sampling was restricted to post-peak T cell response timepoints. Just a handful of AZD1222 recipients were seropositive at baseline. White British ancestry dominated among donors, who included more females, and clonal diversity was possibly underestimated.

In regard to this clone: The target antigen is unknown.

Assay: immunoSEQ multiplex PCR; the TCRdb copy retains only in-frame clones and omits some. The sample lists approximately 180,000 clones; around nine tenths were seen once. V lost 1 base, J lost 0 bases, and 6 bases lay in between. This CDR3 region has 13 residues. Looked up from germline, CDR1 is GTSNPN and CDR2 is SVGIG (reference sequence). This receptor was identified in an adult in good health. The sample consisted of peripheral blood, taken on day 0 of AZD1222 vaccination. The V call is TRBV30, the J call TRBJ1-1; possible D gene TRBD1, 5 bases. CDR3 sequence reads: CAWSEQVNTEAFF. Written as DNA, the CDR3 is TGTGCCTGGAGTGAACAGGTGAACACTGAAGCTTTCTTT.